A single sample is the source of the 23 T cell receptor beta chains below, sequenced in a study of vaccination and CD4 T cells after COVID-19. Scientists ran DNA taken from cultured CD4+ T cells through the Oncomine TCR Beta short-read assay for sequencing. One entry per CDR3 protein results from TCRdb running MiXCR on the PCR reads. The sample includes some 22,000 distinct CDR3 sequences, around two thirds of them seen just once. As to treatment: roughly 10-day PBMC culture with coronavirus spike peptide pools or control peptides (ViraFEST assay). These receptors' antigens are unknown. Specimen: CD4+ T cells from blood, cultured in vitro, collected before SARS-CoV-2 vaccination. Receptors were obtained from a human donor who received a COVID-19 vaccine.

This clonotype was detected once. The chain combines TRBV20-1 with TRBJ2-7; 8 bases match TRBD2. The CDR3 spans 16 residues. CDR1 DFQATT and CDR2 SNEGSKA come from the germline V gene (reference sequence). The V segment lost 5 bases and the J segment 1 base; nucleotides outside the gene matches: 13. The CDR3 is CSAEAGGTRISYEQYF. In nucleotides, the CDR3 is TGCAGTGCTGAGGCCGGGGGGACTAGAATTTCCTACGAGCAGTACTTC.

This clonotype was found a few times. The V and J genes are TRBV20-1 and TRBJ1-2; tentative D call: TRBD1 (5 bases). This CDR3 has 16 amino acids. The V and J ends lost 0 bases and 6 bases respectively, with 20 bases between them. Germline CDR1 reads DFQATT; CDR2 reads SNEGSKA (reference sequence). The CDR3 DNA follows: TGCAGTGCTAGAGATTTTGGTAAGGGGATAGAAGATGGCTACACCTTC. It yields the protein CSARDFGKGIEDGYTF.

This sequence joins TRBV12-3 or TRBV12-4 and TRBJ2-3, with a tentative D call TRBD2 (5 bases). V was pared by 3 bases and J by 2 bases, with 12 bases between. CDR3 length equals 15 residues. This CDR3 reads CASSLASGSTDTQYF. The CDR3 DNA sequence: TGTGCCAGCAGTTTGGCGAGCGGTTCCACAGATACGCAGTATTTT.

V and J are TRBV19 and TRBJ2-2; TRBD1 or TRBD2 may be the D gene (5 bases each). The CDR3 length is 16 residues. In germline, CDR1 is LNHDA, CDR2 SQIVND (reference sequence). V was trimmed by 3 bases and J by 1 base, leaving 12 bases between them. The CDR3 sequence is CASSIAGRMNTGELFF. The CDR3 DNA reads as TGTGCCAGTAGTATCGCAGGGAGAATGAACACCGGGGAGCTGTTTTTT.

This clonotype was detected only a few times. The CDR3 region is CATSRLQQGGTQYF. DNA of the CDR3: TGTGCCACCAGCAGACTCCAACAAGGGGGGACGCAGTATTTT. The rearrangement uses TRBV15 and TRBJ2-3, with D possibly being TRBD1 or TRBD2 (6 bases each). The CDR3 has 14 residues. The germline CDR1 and CDR2 sequences are LNHNV and YYDKDF (reference sequence). Trimming took 2 bases from V and 9 from J, leaving 15 bases between them.

The V call is TRBV20-1, the J call TRBJ1-2, with unresolved D. Per germline, CDR1 DFQATT and CDR2 SNEGSKA (reference sequence). The V gene lost 1 base and the J gene lost 2 bases, with 8 bases spanning the gap. CDR3 length: 13 amino acids. The CDR3: CSARVSSNYGYTF. DNA for the CDR3: TGCAGTGCTAGAGTCAGCTCGAACTATGGCTACACCTTC.

The chain joins TRBV7-8 to TRBJ2-2; D may correspond to TRBD1 or TRBD2 (6 bases each). The germline V gene encodes CDR1 SGHVS and CDR2 FQNEAQ. The ends were cut back, 6 bases at V and 3 bases at J, with 14 bases in the middle. The CDR3 sequence is 15 residues long. The CDR3 nucleotides are TGTGCCAGCAGACAAAGGGGGGTTGACACCGGGGAGCTGTTTTTT. It codes for CASRQRGVDTGELFF.

This clonotype has just a few counts. This chain joins TRBV15 and TRBJ2-3; D may be TRBD1 (6 bases). Trimming cost V 5 bases and J 1 base, with 10 bases left between them. Germline-derived CDR1 and CDR2 are LNHNV and YYDKDF (reference sequence). The CDR3 consists of 14 residues. This CDR3 reads CATSPRQGTDTQYF. The CDR3 region has the DNA TGTGCCACCAGCCCGCGACAGGGCACAGATACGCAGTATTTT.

The CDR3 DNA sequence: TGTGCCAGTAGCCCGACGAAGGTCTATGGCTACACCTTC. Its translation is CASSPTKVYGYTF. The V gene is TRBV19, the J gene TRBJ1-2; D is uncertain. Germline V gene sequence: CDR1 LNHDA, CDR2 SQIVND (reference sequence). The CDR3 totals 13 residues. V lost 6 bases, J lost 4 bases, and 12 bases lay in between. Combining the CDR3 with reference TRBV19 and TRBJ1-2 gives the whole variable domain DGGITQSPKYLFRKEGQNVTLSCEQNLNHDAMYWYRQDPGQGLRLIYYSQIVNDFQKGDIAEGYSVSREKKESFPLTVTSAQKNPTAFYLCASSPTKVYGYTFGSGTRLTVV.

The chain carries TRBV5-1 and TRBJ2-1; 10 bases are a match to TRBD2. J lost 6 bases, V lost 7 bases, and 7 bases had no gene match. CDR3 length: 14 residues. Germline V gives CDR1 SGHRS, CDR2 YFSETQ. The CDR3 loop is CASVLAGPPNEQFF. DNA for the CDR3: TGCGCCAGCGTACTAGCGGGACCCCCCAATGAGCAGTTCTTC.

The genes are TRBV6-1 and TRBJ1-2, with 8 nucleotides matching TRBD1. Germline V gene lookup returns CDR1 MNHNS and CDR2 SASEGT. After removal of 5 bases from V and 7 bases from J, the junction contained 15 bases not matched to a gene. The CDR3 has 16 amino acids. In nucleotides, the CDR3 is TGTGCCAGCAGTCAGATGCAGGGGGCGCGTTCGGGTGGCTACACCTTC. It codes for CASSQMQGARSGGYTF.

This clonotype came up a few times. The rearrangement uses TRBV29-1 and TRBJ1-1, with D hard to call. Trimming removed 5 bases at V and 1 base at J, with 5 bases between. This CDR3 has 11 residues. In germline, CDR1 is SQVTM, CDR2 ANQGSEA. The CDR3 DNA follows: TGCAGCGTTTCGGAGAACACTGAAGCTTTCTTT. Translated: CSVSENTEAFF.

The chain joins TRBV18 to TRBJ2-5; maybe TRBD2 (6 bases). Trimming shortened V by 6 bases and J by 3 bases, and 26 bases separated the two germline ends. CDR1 is KGHSH, CDR2 LQKENI, per germline. CDR3 length equals 18 residues. This CDR3 is CASSPLGGGTSSEETQYF. The CDR3 bases are TGTGCCAGCTCCCCTCTGGGGGGAGGAACCTCGTCGGAAGAGACCCAGTACTTC.

The chain employs TRBV20-1 and TRBJ2-3; the match to TRBD2 covers 11 bases. The CDR3 runs 14 residues. The V and J ends lost 5 bases and 4 bases, in that order; junction bases with no gene match: 5. The germline V gene encodes CDR1 DFQATT and CDR2 SNEGSKA (reference sequence). In nucleotides, the CDR3 is TGCAGTGCTGATAGCGGGGGGGCTCCAGATACGCAGTATTTT. Its translation: CSADSGGAPDTQYF.

V is TRBV11-2 and J is TRBJ1-5, with D possibly TRBD1 on 5 matching bases. The CDR3 covers 15 residues. The V gene lost 4 bases and the J gene lost 4 bases, with 14 bases spanning the gap. Germline CDR1 reads SGHAT; CDR2 reads FQNNGV. The CDR3 DNA reads as TGTGCCAGCAGCTCCAGGGATGGTTGGAATCAGCCCCAGCATTTT. Amino acids: CASSSRDGWNQPQHF.

The genes are TRBV6-1 and TRBJ1-1, with TRBD1 matching over 10 bases. In germline, CDR1 is MNHNS, CDR2 SASEGT. The CDR3 loop spans 13 amino acids. V trimming: 7 bases; J trimming: 5 bases; junction bases outside the gene matches: 4. The CDR3 sequence is CASTRTGGTEAFF. Here the CDR3 DNA reads TGTGCCAGCACCCGGACAGGGGGTACTGAAGCTTTCTTT.

This clonotype was detected a few times. This chain links TRBV6-1 with TRBJ2-1, with TRBD2 matching 10 bases. Germline lookup yields CDR1 MNHNS and CDR2 SASEGT. Unmatched junction bases numbered 6, after V lost 3 bases and J lost 10 bases. The CDR3 runs to 14 residues. CDR3 sequence: CASSEGLSGGEQFF. The CDR3, as DNA: TGTGCCAGCAGTGAGGGACTTAGCGGGGGGGAGCAGTTCTTC.

The chain joins TRBV24-1 to TRBJ1-6; D not resolved. Looked up from germline, CDR1 is KGHDR and CDR2 is SFDVKD. Deletions cut 4 bases from V and 3 bases from J, with 9 bases between. The CDR3 loop spans 15 amino acids. CDR3 loop: CATSELKIYNSPLHF. CDR3 nucleotide sequence: TGTGCCACCAGTGAACTCAAAATCTATAATTCACCCCTCCACTTT.

This chain uses TRBV6-1 with TRBJ1-2; D not resolved. CDR3 length: 12 residues. Deletions cut 3 bases from V and 4 bases from J, with 6 bases between. The V gene's germline CDR1 is MNHNS and CDR2 SASEGT. The CDR3 protein is CASSDTGYGYTF. As DNA, the CDR3 is TGTGCCAGCAGTGATACCGGCTATGGCTACACCTTC.

This clonotype was seen just once. The rearrangement uses TRBV6-1 and TRBJ2-7; D is perhaps TRBD1 (6 bases). The V and J ends lost 3 bases and 5 bases respectively, with 14 bases between them. The CDR3 runs to 14 residues. Germline values: CDR1 MNHNS, CDR2 SASEGT. CDR3 nucleotide sequence: TGTGCCAGCAGTGACAGGGGTAAGTTCGACGAGCAGTACTTC. As protein: CASSDRGKFDEQYF.

The CDR3 DNA sequence: TGTGCCAGCAGTGAATCAGCGGGGGACTACGAGCAGTACTTC. Residues: CASSESAGDYEQYF. The genes are TRBV2 and TRBJ2-7, with TRBD2 matching over 8 bases. V lost 2 bases to trimming and J lost 3 bases; unmatched junction nucleotides: 3. This CDR3 region has 14 residues. The germline V gene has CDR1 SNHLY and CDR2 FYNNEI.

A few counts support this clonotype. This rearrangement joins TRBV11-3 to TRBJ1-1, with D perhaps TRBD1 (6 bases). CDR1 SGHNT and CDR2 YENEEA come from the germline V gene. The CDR3 loop spans 16 amino acids. V shed 1 base and J shed 0 bases, with 12 bases lying between them. The CDR3 DNA sequence: TGTGCCAGCAGCTTAGTCAGGGGAACTATGAACACTGAAGCTTTCTTT. Translation: CASSLVRGTMNTEAFF.

This clonotype has only a few counts. This chain links TRBV7-3 with TRBJ1-2, with D perhaps matching TRBD1 (5 bases). CDR3 length: 16 amino acids. Germline V gene sequence: CDR1 SGHTA, CDR2 FQGTGA. Trimming removed 5 bases at V and 1 base at J, with 17 bases between. As DNA, the CDR3 is TGTGCCAGCAGCCCCGGGACCGGCCCCGGTAACTATGGCTACACCTTC. This sequence encodes CASSPGTGPGNYGYTF.